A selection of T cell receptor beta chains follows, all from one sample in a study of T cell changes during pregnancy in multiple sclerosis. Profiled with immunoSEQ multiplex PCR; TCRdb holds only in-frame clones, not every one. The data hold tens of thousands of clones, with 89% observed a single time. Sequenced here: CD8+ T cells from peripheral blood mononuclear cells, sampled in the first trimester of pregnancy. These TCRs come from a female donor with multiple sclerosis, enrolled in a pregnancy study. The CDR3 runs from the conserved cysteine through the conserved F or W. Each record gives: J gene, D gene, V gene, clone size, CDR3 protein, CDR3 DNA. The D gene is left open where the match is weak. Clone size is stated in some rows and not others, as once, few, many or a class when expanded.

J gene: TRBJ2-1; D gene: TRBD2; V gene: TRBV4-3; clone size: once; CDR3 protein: CASSQDVGEGRNEQFF; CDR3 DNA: TGCGCCAGCAGCCAAGATGTGGGGGAGGGCCGGAATGAGCAGTTCTTC
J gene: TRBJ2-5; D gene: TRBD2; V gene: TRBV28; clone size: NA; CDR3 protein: CASSFFVVTADELAGGQRQETQYF; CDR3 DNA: TGTGCCAGCAGTTTCTTCGTAGTGACAGCCGACGAGTTAGCGGGAGGACAAAGACAAGAGACCCAGTACTTC
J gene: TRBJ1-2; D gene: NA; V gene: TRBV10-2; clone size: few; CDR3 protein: CASLRGGARGYTF; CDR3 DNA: TGCGCCAGCTTGAGGGGGGGGGCGCGGGGCTACACCTTC
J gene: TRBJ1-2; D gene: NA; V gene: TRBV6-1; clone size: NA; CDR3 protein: CASSGKGGGYTF; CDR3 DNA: TGTGCCAGCAGTGGTAAGGGAGGTGGCTACACCTTC
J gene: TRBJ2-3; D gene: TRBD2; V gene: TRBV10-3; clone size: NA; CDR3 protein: CATTEREGLPDTQYF; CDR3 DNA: TGTGCCACCACGGAGAGGGAGGGCCTCCCAGATACGCAGTATTTT
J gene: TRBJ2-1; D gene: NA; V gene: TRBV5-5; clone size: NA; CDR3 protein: CASSQGGVDWFF; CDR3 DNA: TGTGCCAGCAGCCAAGGGGGGGTCGATTGGTTCTTC
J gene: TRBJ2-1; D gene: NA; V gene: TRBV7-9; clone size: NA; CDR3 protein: CASSQPPYSGHPSYNEQFF; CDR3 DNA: TGTGCCAGCAGCCAACCACCCTATAGCGGCCACCCTTCCTACAATGAGCAGTTCTTC
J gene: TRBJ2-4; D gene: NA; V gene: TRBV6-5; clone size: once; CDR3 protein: CASSYSRAKNIQYF; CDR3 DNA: TGTGCCAGCAGTTACTCCCGAGCCAAAAACATTCAGTACTTC
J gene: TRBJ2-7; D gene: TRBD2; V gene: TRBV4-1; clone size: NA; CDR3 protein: CASSPLGLAGGYEQYF; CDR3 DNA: TGCGCCAGCAGCCCGTTAGGACTAGCGGGAGGGTACGAGCAGTACTTC
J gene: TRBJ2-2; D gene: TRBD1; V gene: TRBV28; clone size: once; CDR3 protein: CASISRDRGRDRYTGELFF; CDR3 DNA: TGTGCCAGCATATCACGGGACAGGGGGCGCGATAGATACACCGGGGAGCTGTTTTTT
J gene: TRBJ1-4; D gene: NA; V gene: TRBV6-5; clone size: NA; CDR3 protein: CASSYSNARGEKLFF; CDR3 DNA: TGTGCCAGCAGTTACTCGAACGCCCGGGGGGAAAAACTGTTTTTT
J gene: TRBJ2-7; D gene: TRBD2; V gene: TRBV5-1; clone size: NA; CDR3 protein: CASSPSGLAGGPGYEQYF; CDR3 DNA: TGCGCCAGCAGCCCATCTGGACTAGCGGGAGGGCCTGGCTACGAGCAGTACTTC
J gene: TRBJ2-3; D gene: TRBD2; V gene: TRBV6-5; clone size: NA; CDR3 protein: CASSTSGSGDTQYF; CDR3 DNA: TGTGCCAGCAGTACCAGCGGGAGTGGAGATACGCAGTATTTT